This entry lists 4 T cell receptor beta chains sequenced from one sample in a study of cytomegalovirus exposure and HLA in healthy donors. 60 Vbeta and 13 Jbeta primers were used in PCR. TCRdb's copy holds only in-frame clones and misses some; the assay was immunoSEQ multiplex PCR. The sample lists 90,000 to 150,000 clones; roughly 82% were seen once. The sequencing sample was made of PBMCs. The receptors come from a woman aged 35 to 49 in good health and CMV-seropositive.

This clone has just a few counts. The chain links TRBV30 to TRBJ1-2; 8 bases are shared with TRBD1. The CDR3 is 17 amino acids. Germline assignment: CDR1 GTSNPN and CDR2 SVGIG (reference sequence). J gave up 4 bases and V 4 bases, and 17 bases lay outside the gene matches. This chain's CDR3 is CAWTPRTGQVWGYGYTF. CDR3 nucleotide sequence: TGTGCCTGGACCCCTCGGACAGGGCAGGTTTGGGGCTATGGCTACACCTTC.

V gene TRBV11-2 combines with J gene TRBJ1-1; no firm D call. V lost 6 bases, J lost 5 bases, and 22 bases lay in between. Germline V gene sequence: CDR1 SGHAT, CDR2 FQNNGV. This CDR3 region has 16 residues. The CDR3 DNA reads TGTGCCAGCAGTATAGAGGGCACCCCAATGGATACTGAAGCTTTCTTT. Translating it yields CASSIEGTPMDTEAFF.

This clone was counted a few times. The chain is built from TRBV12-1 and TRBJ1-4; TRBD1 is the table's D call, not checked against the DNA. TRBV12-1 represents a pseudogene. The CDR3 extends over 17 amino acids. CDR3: CASSLLKPDRDNEKLFF. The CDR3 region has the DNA TGTGCCAGCAGCCTACTAAAGCCGGACAGGGACAATGAAAAACTGTTTTTT.

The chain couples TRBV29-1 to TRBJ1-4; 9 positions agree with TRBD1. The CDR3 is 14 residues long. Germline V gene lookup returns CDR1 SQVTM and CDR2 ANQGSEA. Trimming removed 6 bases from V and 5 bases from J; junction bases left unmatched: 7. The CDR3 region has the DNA TGCAGCGTCCTTCGCGGGACAGGGAATGAAAAACTGTTTTTT. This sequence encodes CSVLRGTGNEKLFF.